A selection of T cell receptor beta chains follows, all from one sample in a study of blood T cell repertoires in COVID-19. Sequencing was performed with immunoSEQ multiplex PCR; in TCRdb, only in-frame clones are kept and a portion is missing. The repertoire holds 150,000 to 180,000 clones, with about 86% as singletons. The sequenced material came from peripheral blood. The source is a woman in her sixties with acute or convalescent COVID-19. Both conserved end residues are part of each CDR3. Each record gives: clone size, V gene, CDR3 protein. Rows give clone size only sometimes, using once, few, many, or a class for an expanded clone.

clone_size: -; v_call: TRBV5-4; cdr3_aa: CASSFGGGPQNEQFF
clone_size: -; v_call: TRBV25-1; cdr3_aa: CASSDWADYGYTF
clone_size: once; v_call: TRBV7-9; cdr3_aa: CASSFLLAGTADTQYF
clone_size: -; v_call: TRBV6-5; cdr3_aa: CASYGSPYSNQPQHF
clone_size: -; v_call: TRBV4-1; cdr3_aa: CASSRSGGANTGELFF
clone_size: -; v_call: TRBV20-1; cdr3_aa: CSAPLTGKAFF
clone_size: -; v_call: TRBV6-6; cdr3_aa: CASSYDRAGGYTF
clone_size: -; v_call: TRBV5-1; cdr3_aa: CASSPWPPGQAPNTEAFF
clone_size: -; v_call: TRBV10-2; cdr3_aa: CASSDRRVSEAFF
clone_size: -; v_call: TRBV10-3; cdr3_aa: CAIGTGQGSQPQHF
clone_size: few; v_call: TRBV6-5; cdr3_aa: CASRRTGGVPLHF
clone_size: -; v_call: TRBV30; cdr3_aa: CAWSGQGGGYTF
clone_size: -; v_call: TRBV5-1; cdr3_aa: CASSLGSGSETQYF
clone_size: -; v_call: TRBV6-5; cdr3_aa: CASSSPSGQNQPQHF
clone_size: -; v_call: TRBV2; cdr3_aa: CASSGTGKGGDTQYF
clone_size: -; v_call: TRBV27; cdr3_aa: CASSLSGAGAYRPIYGYTF
clone_size: -; v_call: TRBV27; cdr3_aa: CASSPWVGMGQSEAFF
clone_size: -; v_call: TRBV14; cdr3_aa: CASSRVGVGEKLFF
clone_size: -; v_call: TRBV3-1/TRBV3-2; cdr3_aa: CASSFTDNYGYTF
clone_size: -; v_call: TRBV5-6; cdr3_aa: CASSLRSTGLNTEAFF
clone_size: -; v_call: TRBV30; cdr3_aa: CAWSVGSLSTFF
clone_size: -; v_call: TRBV6-5; cdr3_aa: CASSRPQGGHGYTF
clone_size: -; v_call: TRBV9; cdr3_aa: CASSVPSGAGYNEQFF
clone_size: -; v_call: TRBV5-6; cdr3_aa: CASSGDKRGGRGTQYF
clone_size: -; v_call: TRBV6-5; cdr3_aa: CANVTQGYNEQFF
clone_size: -; v_call: TRBV28; cdr3_aa: CASSLQGAYGYTF
clone_size: -; v_call: TRBV4-1; cdr3_aa: CASSDKVQGADYGYTF
clone_size: few; v_call: TRBV11-2; cdr3_aa: CASSLVGSGAFF
clone_size: -; v_call: TRBV5-1; cdr3_aa: CASLRAGGTDTQYF
clone_size: once; v_call: TRBV18; cdr3_aa: CASSPLNTGQAYQPQHF
clone_size: -; v_call: TRBV2; cdr3_aa: CASTPDGGNQPQHF
clone_size: -; v_call: TRBV4-2; cdr3_aa: CASSHPGSNQPQHF
clone_size: -; v_call: TRBV19; cdr3_aa: CASSMNRGETQYF
clone_size: -; v_call: TRBV28; cdr3_aa: CASSLSGTGGSPLHF
clone_size: once; v_call: TRBV5-1; cdr3_aa: CASWTSGGGGPPNEQFF
clone_size: -; v_call: TRBV5-1; cdr3_aa: CASSLNEPREQFF
clone_size: few; v_call: TRBV4-1; cdr3_aa: CASSQGHPNTIYF
clone_size: few; v_call: TRBV19; cdr3_aa: CASKDAQVKNIQYF
clone_size: -; v_call: TRBV3-1/TRBV3-2; cdr3_aa: CASSGGGGSKNIQYF
clone_size: -; v_call: TRBV2; cdr3_aa: CASAAGSPSTDTQYF
clone_size: -; v_call: TRBV29-1; cdr3_aa: CSVDAAEGSAGLRYF
clone_size: -; v_call: TRBV10-1; cdr3_aa: CASSDLREESNQPQHF
clone_size: once; v_call: TRBV7-3; cdr3_aa: CASSRGGANSPLHF
clone_size: -; v_call: TRBV18; cdr3_aa: CASSPGQITQNTEAFF
clone_size: -; v_call: TRBV19; cdr3_aa: CASSMFGQDYRTDTQYF
clone_size: -; v_call: TRBV6-5; cdr3_aa: CASSYDRPNTGELFF
clone_size: -; v_call: TRBV19; cdr3_aa: CASSFLTGTVRNQPQHF
clone_size: few; v_call: TRBV12-3/TRBV12-4; cdr3_aa: CASSLGEDQPQHF
clone_size: -; v_call: TRBV4-2; cdr3_aa: CASSQAPGLPDRGTQPQHF
clone_size: -; v_call: TRBV6-6; cdr3_aa: CASSLTGGSNYGYTF
clone_size: once; v_call: TRBV3-1/TRBV3-2; cdr3_aa: CASSQDQRGQGYTF
clone_size: few; v_call: TRBV2; cdr3_aa: CASSDRGQGSSYEQYF